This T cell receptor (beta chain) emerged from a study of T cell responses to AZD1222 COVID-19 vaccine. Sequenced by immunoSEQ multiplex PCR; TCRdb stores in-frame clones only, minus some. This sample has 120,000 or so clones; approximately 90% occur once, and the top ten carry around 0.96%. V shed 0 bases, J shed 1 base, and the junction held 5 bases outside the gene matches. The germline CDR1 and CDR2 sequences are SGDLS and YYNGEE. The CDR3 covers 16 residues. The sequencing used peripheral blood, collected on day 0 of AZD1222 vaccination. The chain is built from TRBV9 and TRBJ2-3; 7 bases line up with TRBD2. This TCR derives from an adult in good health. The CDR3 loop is CASSVVTGRGTDTQYF. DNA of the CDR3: TGTGCCAGCAGCGTAGTGACGGGGAGGGGCACAGATACGCAGTATTTT. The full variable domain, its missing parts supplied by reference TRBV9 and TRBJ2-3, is DSGVTQTPKHLITATGQRVTLRCSPRSGDLSVYWYQQSLDQGLQFLIQYYNGEERAKGNILERFSAQQFPDLHSELNLSSLELGDSALYFCASSVVTGRGTDTQYFGPGTRLTVL.